The rows below give T cell receptor beta chains drawn from one sample of a study of blood T cell repertoires in COVID-19. Some clones are missing from TCRdb's copy, which holds only in-frame ones; the method was immunoSEQ multiplex PCR. The sample carries under 200,000 clones, roughly 85% recorded once. The sequencing sample was made of peripheral blood. The receptor source for this set is a man between 40 and 49 years old with acute or convalescent COVID-19. CDR3s include the opening cysteine and the closing phenylalanine or tryptophan. D genes are given only for firm matches. Expanded clones are given a class, and other clones once, few, many or no size at all.

J gene,V gene,clone size,D gene,CDR3 DNA,CDR3 protein
TRBJ1-1,TRBV3-1/TRBV3-2,-,TRBD1,TGTGCCAGCAGCCCCATCGACAGGGGTGACACTGAAGCTTTCTTT,CASSPIDRGDTEAFF
TRBJ1-1,TRBV7-3,-,-,TGTGCCAGCAGCTTAACGCCCGGGGACACTGAAGCTTTCTTT,CASSLTPGDTEAFF
TRBJ2-7,TRBV27,-,-,TGTGCCAGCAGTCTATCCTACAGCTACGAGCAGTACTTC,CASSLSYSYEQYF
TRBJ1-1,TRBV7-9,-,-,TGTGCCAGCAGCTCTAATCCCAATCATGTCGCAACTTTCTTT,CASSSNPNHVATFF
TRBJ2-2,TRBV6-1,-,TRBD1,TGTGCCAGCAGTGAAGGGACAGGGGGCGCCGGGGAGCTGTTTTTT,CASSEGTGGAGELFF
TRBJ2-1,TRBV4-2,once,TRBD2,TGTGCCAGCAGCCAAGAAAGGCTAGCGGGCTTGGATGAGCAGTTCTTC,CASSQERLAGLDEQFF
TRBJ2-7,TRBV3-1/TRBV3-2,-,-,TGTGCCAGCAGCCAAGGAGGAACCTCCTACGAGCAGTACTTC,CASSQGGTSYEQYF
TRBJ2-2,TRBV5-4,-,-,TGTGCCAGCAGCTTCACGGGAACCGGGGAGCTGTTTTTT,CASSFTGTGELFF
TRBJ1-6,TRBV2,-,TRBD1,TGTGCCAGCAGTTGGACAGGCTATAATTCACCCCTCCACTTT,CASSWTGYNSPLHF
TRBJ1-2,TRBV6-2/TRBV6-3,few,TRBD1,TGTGCCAGCAGTCATCGGGGGGACAGGGTCAACTATGGCTACACCTTC,CASSHRGDRVNYGYTF
TRBJ2-1,TRBV28,-,TRBD2,TGTGCCAGCAGTTATCTAGCGGGGGGGCCCCATGAGCAGTTCTTC,CASSYLAGGPHEQFF
TRBJ1-1,TRBV6-5,-,TRBD1,TGTGCCAGCAGAGTACAGGGGGGCTACACTGAAGCTTTCTTT,CASRVQGGYTEAFF
TRBJ2-3,TRBV7-3,-,-,TGTGCCAGCAGCCCCCGTGCAGGGGGGCTACCAGATACGCAGTATTTT,CASSPRAGGLPDTQYF
TRBJ2-1,TRBV5-6,-,-,TGTGCCAGCAGCTCTGCGGGGTTCACCGTGGTCAATGAGCAGTTCTTC,CASSSAGFTVVNEQFF
TRBJ1-3,TRBV19,-,-,TGTGCCAGTGCTACAGACTCTGGAAACACCATATATTTT,CASATDSGNTIYF
TRBJ1-2,TRBV12-3/TRBV12-4,-,-,TGTGCCAGCAGTTGGCCAGGCTTGAATGGCTACACCTTC,CASSWPGLNGYTF
TRBJ2-5,TRBV2,-,-,TGTGCCAGCAGTGTGGAGTCGAGGGAGACCCAGTACTTC,CASSVESRETQYF
TRBJ1-2,TRBV25-1,-,-,TGTGCCAGCAGGGAGGTCTATGGCTACACCTTC,CASREVYGYTF
TRBJ2-5,TRBV11-2,-,TRBD2,TGTGCCAGCAGCTTCCTGGCGGGGGGGCAGGAGACCCAGTACTTC,CASSFLAGGQETQYF
TRBJ2-5,TRBV21-1,-,-,TGTGCCAGCAAAGAACTAGCTTTGGAGACCCAGTACTTC,CASKELALETQYF
TRBJ1-1,TRBV7-8,-,TRBD1,TGTGCCAGCAGCACCCAGGGGGACGTCACTGAAGCTTTCTTT,CASSTQGDVTEAFF
TRBJ1-6,TRBV6-5,-,-,TGTGCCAGCGGGGCTAATAATTCACCCCTCCACTTT,CASGANNSPLHF
TRBJ2-2,TRBV5-4,-,TRBD1,TGTGCCAGCCGTTTGTTAGGGGGCGAAGGCGGGGAGCTGTTTTTT,CASRLLGGEGGELFF
TRBJ1-4,TRBV7-9,-,-,TGTGCCAGCAGCTTAGCGGAGCAAGAGGGCGAAAAACTGTTTTTT,CASSLAEQEGEKLFF
TRBJ2-1,TRBV7-9,-,TRBD1,TGTGCCAGCAGCCCCCGGGGACAGGCTAACAATGAGCAGTTCTTC,CASSPRGQANNEQFF
TRBJ1-5,TRBV28,once,-,TGTGCCAGCTTTGACAGCGGGAATCAGCCCCAGCATTTT,CASFDSGNQPQHF
TRBJ1-2,TRBV30,-,-,TGTGCCTGGACTGAAACAGGGAACTATGGCTACACCTTC,CAWTETGNYGYTF